This paragraph reports one TCR beta chain. The J segment lost 2 bases and the V segment lost 4 bases, leaving 6 bases of the junction unmatched. Germline CDR1 is SGDLS and CDR2 is YYNGEE. CDR3 length: 15 residues. Authors' processing steps: Counts of nucleated cells, estimated from reference gene primer amplification, were obtained. Sequencing used immunoSEQ multiplex PCR; TCRdb keeps in-frame clones, though not all of them. V and J calls plus clone size are reproduced from that table; the DNA served to infer D and trimming. The repertoire includes fewer than 400,000 clones, around 85% of them detected once, and roughly 3.7% sits in the top ten. The data originate from a study of blood T cell repertoires in COVID-19. At the level of the study: Some COVID-19 samples were acute and others convalescent; all came from the United States, Italy and Spain. T cells, B-cell-depleted T cells, or PBMCs provided the cDNA or gDNA that served as material.

This clonotype was sampled from a woman aged 18 to 35 with acute or convalescent COVID-19. The chain recombines TRBV9 with TRBJ2-1; 7 bases map to TRBD2. Sequenced material: peripheral blood. The CDR3 loop is CASSSAGTTYNEQFF. The CDR3 DNA sequence: TGTGCCAGCAGCAGTGCCGGGACTACCTACAATGAGCAGTTCTTC.